The 30 T cell receptor beta chains below all came from one sample that was sequenced in a study of T-cell reconstitution after alpha-beta-depleted transplantation in children. Library preparation (for TCRbeta) was performed with unique molecular identifiers. One entry per CDR3 protein results from TCRdb running MiXCR on the PCR reads. The sample comprises about 6,200 distinct CDR3 sequences, roughly 14% of which are singletons, and almost 6% rests with the top ten. The sample in question was PBMCs, obtained before TCRalphabeta/CD19-depleted stem cell transplant. The source is a boy aged 5-17 years with acute lymphoblastic leukemia, due to receive a stem cell transplant.

By share of the sample, this clonotype is medium-sized (0.01 to 0.1%). The chain uses TRBV11-2 and TRBJ2-1; 10 nucleotides match TRBD1. V lost 5 bases to trimming and J lost 4 bases; unmatched junction nucleotides: 8. Germline CDR1 reads SGHAT; CDR2 reads FQNNGV. The CDR3 length is 16 residues. The CDR3 DNA reads TGTGCCAGCAGCCCAGGTGGGACAGGGGCATACAATGAGCAGTTCTTC. It translates to CASSPGGTGAYNEQFF.

Relative to its sample, this clonotype is medium-sized. The chain has TRBV7-9 and TRBJ2-7, with D unresolved. The germline V gene has CDR1 SEHNR and CDR2 FQNEAQ (reference sequence). V lost 5 bases and J 2 bases, leaving 10 bases between the germline ends. The CDR3 runs 13 residues. This CDR3 reads CASSPRAAYEQYF. The CDR3, as DNA: TGTGCCAGCAGCCCAAGGGCGGCCTACGAGCAGTACTTC.

In its sample, this clonotype ranks as medium-sized. V and J are TRBV15 and TRBJ2-2; D call uncertain. From germline, CDR1 is LNHNV and CDR2 YYDKDF (reference sequence). The CDR3 spans 16 residues. Between the trimmed V and J ends, which lost 3 bases and 0 bases, there was a span of 11 bases. CDR3 amino acids: CATSRERFSNTGELFF. As DNA, the CDR3 is TGTGCCACCAGCAGGGAGAGATTTTCGAACACCGGGGAGCTGTTTTTT. Complete variable domain (other parts from reference TRBV15 and TRBJ2-2): DAMVIQNPRYQVTQFGKPVTLSCSQTLNHNVMYWYQQKSSQAPKLLFHYYDKDFNNEADTPDNFQSRRPNTSFCFLDIRSPGLGDTAMYLCATSRERFSNTGELFFGEGSRLTVL.

By sample fraction, this clonotype is medium-sized. For the CDR3, the DNA is TGTGCCAGCAGCTTAGAGGGCCTAGGCAATCAGCCCCAGCATTTT. Translation gives CASSLEGLGNQPQHF. The chain couples TRBV7-8 to TRBJ1-5; D uncertain. The CDR3 sequence is 15 residues long. Germline V gene lookup returns CDR1 SGHVS and CDR2 FQNEAQ. V lost 1 base and J lost 2, with 9 bases in between. Variable domain in full (rest from reference TRBV7-8 and TRBJ1-5): GAGVSQSPRYKVAKRGQDVALRCDPISGHVSLFWYQQALGQGPEFLTYFQNEAQLDKSGLPSDRFFAERPEGSVSTLKIQRTQQEDSAVYLCASSLEGLGNQPQHFGDGTRLSIL.

This clonotype is judged medium-sized. The rearrangement uses TRBV7-3 and TRBJ2-1, with TRBD1 matching 7 bases. The germline V gene has CDR1 SGHTA and CDR2 FQGTGA. The J segment lost 2 bases and the V segment lost 5 bases, leaving 6 bases of the junction unmatched. This CDR3 has 15 residues. CDR3 coding DNA: TGTGCCAGCAGCCCTGACAGGGAAACCTACAATGAGCAGTTCTTC. Protein sequence: CASSPDRETYNEQFF.

This clonotype is medium-sized by share. V gene TRBV20-1 combines with J gene TRBJ2-2; D is uncertain. The CDR3 loop spans 11 amino acids. Looked up from germline, CDR1 is DFQATT and CDR2 is SNEGSKA (reference sequence). Trimming left V 1 base short and J 6 bases short, with 3 bases between. CDR3 amino acids: CSARGSGELFF. The CDR3 DNA reads TGCAGTGCTAGAGGTTCCGGGGAGCTGTTTTTT.

This clonotype is judged medium-sized. The chain couples TRBV7-3 to TRBJ2-1; 9 nucleotides line up with TRBD2. The V and J ends lost 5 bases and 2 bases, in that order; junction bases with no gene match: 7. This CDR3 is 16 amino acids long. CDR1 SGHTA and CDR2 FQGTGA come from the germline V gene. CDR3 bases: TGTGCCAGCAGCCCCGGGACTAGCTTCGCCTACAATGAGCAGTTCTTC. This encodes CASSPGTSFAYNEQFF.

J is TRBJ1-4 and V is TRBV18, with D hard to call. Germline V gene data show CDR1 as KGHSH and CDR2 as LQKENI. V dropped 1 base and J dropped 10 bases, with 10 bases sitting between them. This CDR3 comprises 13 residues. CDR3 nucleotide sequence: TGTGCCAGCTCACCACGCGGTGTAGGAAAACTGTTTTTT. It yields the protein CASSPRGVGKLFF.

By frequency in the sample, this clonotype is medium-sized. V and J are TRBV21-1 and TRBJ2-5; the tabulated D call, TRBD2, remains unverified against the DNA. TRBV21-1 is a listed pseudogene. There are 17 residues in the CDR3. The CDR3 region has the DNA TGTGCCAGCAGCTCCTATAGCCGGGGGGCCCATTTGGAGACCCAGTACTTC. This codes for CASSSYSRGAHLETQYF.

This clonotype is labeled as medium-sized. The CDR3 DNA sequence: TGTGCCAGCAGCCCCCGTCATGGGACTAGAAATAATGGTGAGCAGTTCTTC. Amino acid sequence: CASSPRHGTRNNGEQFF. V usage is TRBV11-2 and J usage is TRBJ2-1, with 8 bases matching TRBD2. The germline V gene has CDR1 SGHAT and CDR2 FQNNGV. The trim removed 5 bases at V and 9 bases at J, leaving 18 bases unmatched. This CDR3 comprises 17 residues.

There are many counts of this clonotype. The genes are TRBV12-3 or TRBV12-4 and TRBJ2-4, with 12 bases matching TRBD2. The V and J ends lost 5 bases and 6 bases, in that order; junction bases with no gene match: 11. The CDR3 runs 17 residues. CDR3 sequence: CASSPASGGAGRNIQYF. CDR3 nucleotides: TGTGCCAGCAGTCCCGCTAGCGGGGGGGCCGGAAGAAACATTCAGTACTTC.

The V gene is TRBV11-2, the J gene TRBJ2-7; 9 bases are shared with TRBD1. Per germline, CDR1 SGHAT and CDR2 FQNNGV. V was pared by 4 bases and J by 5 bases, with 12 bases of the junction left unmatched. The CDR3 has 16 residues. CDR3 in DNA: TGTGCCAGCAGCTCCCCCGGACAGGGGCCTAACCACGAGCAGTACTTC. It is translated as CASSSPGQGPNHEQYF.

The rearrangement joins TRBV5-1 to TRBJ2-1, with D uncertain. CDR1 is SGHRS, CDR2 YFSETQ, per germline. CDR3 length equals 17 residues. Trimming removed 3 bases at V and 0 bases at J, with 16 bases between. In DNA, the CDR3 is TGCGCCAGCAGCTCCCCCAGACGCAGGAGCTCCTACAATGAGCAGTTCTTC. It encodes CASSSPRRRSSYNEQFF.

V gene TRBV20-1 combines with J gene TRBJ2-3; the match to TRBD2 covers 8 bases. The CDR3 contains 15 residues. Trimming cost V 3 bases and J 0 bases; bases outside gene matches: 5. Germline V gene lookup returns CDR1 DFQATT and CDR2 SNEGSKA (reference sequence). CDR3 in amino acids: CSASDSGVSTDTQYF. The CDR3 region has the DNA TGCAGTGCTAGTGATAGCGGGGTTAGCACAGATACGCAGTATTTT.

By sample fraction, this clonotype is medium-sized. The V and J genes are TRBV6-2 or TRBV6-3 and TRBJ2-2; possible D gene TRBD2, 6 bases. Germline CDR1 is MNHEY and CDR2 is SVGEGT. The CDR3 is 16 amino acids. Trimming removed 2 bases from V and 6 bases from J, with 16 bases in between. CDR3 protein: CASSYGRFRGAGELFF. CDR3 nucleotide sequence: TGTGCCAGCAGTTACGGGAGGTTTAGGGGAGCCGGGGAGCTGTTTTTT.

This clonotype qualifies as medium-sized (0.01 to 0.1%). The chain uses TRBV4-3 and TRBJ2-5, with D hard to call. Germline loops: CDR1 LGHNA, CDR2 YSLEER. The CDR3 contains 11 residues. V lost 4 bases and J 4 bases, leaving 4 bases between the germline ends. The chain's CDR3 is CASSRGETQYF. CDR3 coding DNA: TGCGCCAGCAGCCGAGGAGAGACCCAGTACTTC.

This clonotype rates as medium-sized. CDR3 DNA sequence: TGCAGTGCTAAAGGGGGCGGGTGGGGCTCACCCCTCCACTTT. It is translated as CSAKGGGWGSPLHF. The chain employs TRBV20-1 and TRBJ1-6; the match to TRBD1 covers 7 bases. The germline gives CDR1 DFQATT, CDR2 SNEGSKA (reference sequence). This CDR3 spans 14 amino acids. The ends lost 4 bases at V and 10 bases at J; junction bases unmatched: 10.

This clonotype counts as medium-sized. This chain links TRBV4-3 with TRBJ2-7, with a tentative D call TRBD2 (5 bases). V lost 3 bases to trimming and J lost 2 bases, with 14 bases between them. The CDR3 is 15 amino acids. CDR1 LGHNA and CDR2 YSLEER come from the germline V gene. CDR3 bases: TGCGCCAGCAGCCAGAGGGTCGGATCCACCTACGAGCAGTACTTC. Translating it yields CASSQRVGSTYEQYF.

This clonotype is termed medium-sized (0.01 to 0.1%). This sequence joins TRBV28 and TRBJ1-1; no definite D call. Per germline, CDR1 MDHEN and CDR2 SYDVKM. Deletions cut 5 bases from V and 7 bases from J, with 8 bases between. The CDR3 extends over 11 amino acids. CDR3 loop: CASSPGFEAFF. As DNA, the CDR3 is TGTGCCAGCAGTCCAGGATTTGAAGCTTTCTTT.

This clonotype is classed as medium-sized. CDR3 bases: TGCGCCAGCAGCACGGGACTAGCGGGGGAAACCTACGAGCAGTACTTC. It yields the protein CASSTGLAGETYEQYF. The V gene is TRBV4-3, the J gene TRBJ2-7; 14 bases agree with TRBD2. Per the germline V gene, CDR1 is LGHNA and CDR2 is YSLEER. This CDR3 comprises 16 residues. V shed 5 bases and J 2 bases; nucleotides not matched to a gene: 5.

This clonotype counts as medium-sized (0.01 to 0.1%). The chain uses TRBV29-1 and TRBJ2-1; a possible D gene is TRBD2 (7 bases). This CDR3 spans 14 amino acids. The germline V gene encodes CDR1 SQVTM and CDR2 ANQGSEA. Trimming removed 2 bases from V and 2 bases from J, with 10 bases in between. CDR3 residues: CSVELGGPYNEQFF. The CDR3 DNA is TGCAGCGTTGAATTGGGGGGGCCCTACAATGAGCAGTTCTTC.

By proportion, this clonotype is medium-sized. V gene TRBV21-1 combines with J gene TRBJ2-1. TRBV21-1 is assigned pseudogene status. CDR3 length equals 17 residues. DNA for the CDR3: TGTGCCAGCAGCAAAGACCGCGCGTATCATCCCTACAATGAGCAGTTCTTC. It translates to CASSKDRAYHPYNEQFF.

This clonotype is medium-sized by share. The V call is TRBV7-2, the J call TRBJ2-7, with TRBD1 identical over 7 bases. The length of the CDR3 is 13 residues. The J segment lost 9 bases and the V segment lost 5 bases, leaving 10 bases of the junction unmatched. The germline V gene encodes CDR1 SGHTA and CDR2 FQGNSA. CDR3 in amino acids: CASSPLRGYGQYF. CDR3 coding DNA: TGTGCCAGCAGCCCGCTCAGGGGGTATGGGCAGTACTTC.

This clonotype is medium-sized (0.01 to 0.1%) by share. The J gene is TRBJ2-2, the V gene TRBV19, with D tentatively TRBD2 (5 bases). The CDR3 is 12 residues long. Trimming removed 5 bases at V and 6 bases at J, with 7 bases between. Germline values: CDR1 LNHDA, CDR2 SQIVND (reference sequence). This chain's CDR3 is CASSYGAGELFF. CDR3 sequence (DNA): TGTGCCAGTAGTTACGGGGCCGGGGAGCTGTTTTTT.

This clonotype counts as medium-sized (0.01 to 0.1%). This chain joins TRBV11-2 and TRBJ1-3, with D uncertain. Germline CDR1 reads SGHAT; CDR2 reads FQNNGV. CDR3 size: 14 residues. The germline V and J ends were trimmed by 5 bases and 0 bases, with 8 bases remaining between them. CDR3 sequence reads: CASSPVSSGNTIYF. DNA for the CDR3: TGTGCCAGCAGCCCAGTATCCTCTGGAAACACCATATATTTT.

This clonotype ranks as medium-sized. CDR3 amino acids: CASSSRGDSVAKNIQYF. In DNA, the CDR3 is TGTGCCAGCAGCTCCCGCGGGGACAGCGTAGCCAAAAACATTCAGTACTTC. This chain links TRBV4-2 with TRBJ2-4, with D perhaps matching TRBD1 (7 bases). Trimming left V 5 bases short and J 0 bases short, with 17 bases between. The length of the CDR3 is 17 residues. Germline V gives CDR1 LGHNA, CDR2 YNFKEQ.

At least ten counts were recorded for this clonotype. This chain connects TRBV11-1 to TRBJ2-1; D is perhaps TRBD2 (7 bases). V was clipped by 0 bases and J by 2 bases, with 17 bases between them. The CDR3 spans 18 residues. CDR1 is SGHAT, CDR2 FQDESV, per germline (reference sequence). The CDR3 sequence: CASSLAGGGRDTYNEQFF. CDR3 coding DNA: TGTGCCAGCAGCTTAGCAGGGGGGGGGAGAGACACCTACAATGAGCAGTTCTTC.

By frequency in the sample, this clonotype is medium-sized. Here the CDR3 reads CASSPRGPTEQYF. CDR3 nucleotide sequence: TGCGCCAGCAGCCCCCGGGGTCCCACCGAGCAGTACTTC. The V call is TRBV5-1, the J call TRBJ2-7, with D tentatively TRBD2 (5 bases). The CDR3 has 13 amino acids. Trimming took off 4 bases at V and 6 bases at J, with 14 bases between the two ends. CDR1 and CDR2 (germline): SGHRS, YFSETQ.

This clonotype was observed many times. This rearrangement joins TRBV7-9 to TRBJ2-7; 7 positions agree with TRBD1. This CDR3 has 18 residues. Germline V lookup: CDR1 SEHNR, CDR2 FQNEAQ (reference sequence). The ends lost 4 bases at V and 2 bases at J; junction bases unmatched: 17. The CDR3 loop reads CASSSHALGAGGPYEQYF. The DNA for the CDR3 is TGTGCCAGCAGCTCACACGCGCTGGGCGCAGGGGGACCCTACGAGCAGTACTTC.

This clonotype was counted at least ten times. CDR3: CASSLEQHSYEQYF. The CDR3 DNA sequence: TGTGCCAGCAGCTTGGAGCAGCACTCCTACGAGCAGTACTTC. V is TRBV5-4 and J is TRBJ2-7; D unclear. Trimming cost V 0 bases and J 0 bases, with 7 bases left between them. Germline values: CDR1 SGHNT, CDR2 YYREEE (reference sequence). The CDR3 consists of 14 residues.